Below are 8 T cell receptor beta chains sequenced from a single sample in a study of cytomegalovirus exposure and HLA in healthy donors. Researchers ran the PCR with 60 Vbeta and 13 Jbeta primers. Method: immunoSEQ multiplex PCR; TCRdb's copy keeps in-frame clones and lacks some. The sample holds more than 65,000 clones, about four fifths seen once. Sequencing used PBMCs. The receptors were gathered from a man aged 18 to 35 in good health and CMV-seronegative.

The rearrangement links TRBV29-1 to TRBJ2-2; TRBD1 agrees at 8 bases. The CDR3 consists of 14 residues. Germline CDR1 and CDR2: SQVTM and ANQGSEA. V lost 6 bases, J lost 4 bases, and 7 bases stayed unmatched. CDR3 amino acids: CSVARGQGTGELFF. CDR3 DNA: TGCAGCGTCGCCAGGGGGCAGGGCACCGGGGAGCTGTTTTTT.

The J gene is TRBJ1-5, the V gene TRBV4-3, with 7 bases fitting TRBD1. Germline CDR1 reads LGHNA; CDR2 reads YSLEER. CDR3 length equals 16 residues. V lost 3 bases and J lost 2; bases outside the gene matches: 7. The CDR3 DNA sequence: TGCGCCAGCAGCCAGGACAGGTTTGGGGGCAATCAGCCCCAGCATTTT. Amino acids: CASSQDRFGGNQPQHF.

This CDR3 is CASSDPTGPEPQHF. The CDR3 DNA reads as TGTGCCAGCAGTGACCCGACAGGGCCGGAGCCCCAGCATTTT. J is TRBJ1-5 and V is TRBV6-1, with TRBD1 matching 7 bases. There are 14 residues in the CDR3. The V gene's germline CDR1 is MNHNS and CDR2 SASEGT. Trimming at V came to 3 bases and at J to 8 bases, leaving 7 bases not matched to a gene.

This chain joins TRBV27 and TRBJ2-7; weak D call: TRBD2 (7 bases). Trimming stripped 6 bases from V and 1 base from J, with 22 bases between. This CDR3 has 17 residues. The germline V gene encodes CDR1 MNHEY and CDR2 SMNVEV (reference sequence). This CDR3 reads CASRTRTGGLLSYEQYF. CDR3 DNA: TGTGCCAGCAGGACCCGTACGGGGGGCCTTTTGTCCTACGAGCAGTACTTC.

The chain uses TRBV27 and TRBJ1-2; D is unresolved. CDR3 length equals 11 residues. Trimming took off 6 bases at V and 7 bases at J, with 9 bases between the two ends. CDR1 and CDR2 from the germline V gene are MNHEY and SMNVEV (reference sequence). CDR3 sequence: CASSGVGGYTF. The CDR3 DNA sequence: TGTGCCAGCAGCGGGGTGGGTGGCTACACCTTC.

CDR3 DNA sequence: TGTGCCAGCAGTTACTCAATACTAGCTGGGCATGAGCAGTTCTTC. It specifies CASSYSILAGHEQFF. The V call is TRBV6-5, the J call TRBJ2-1, with TRBD2 as a possible D gene (6 bases). CDR3 length: 15 amino acids. V dropped 0 bases and J dropped 8 bases, with 14 bases sitting between them. Germline CDR1 and CDR2: MNHEY and SVGAGI.

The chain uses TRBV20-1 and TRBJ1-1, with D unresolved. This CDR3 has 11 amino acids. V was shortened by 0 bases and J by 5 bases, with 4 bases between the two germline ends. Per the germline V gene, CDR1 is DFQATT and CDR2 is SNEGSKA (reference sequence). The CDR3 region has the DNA TGCAGTGCTAGAGATCAAACTGAAGCTTTCTTT. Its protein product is CSARDQTEAFF.

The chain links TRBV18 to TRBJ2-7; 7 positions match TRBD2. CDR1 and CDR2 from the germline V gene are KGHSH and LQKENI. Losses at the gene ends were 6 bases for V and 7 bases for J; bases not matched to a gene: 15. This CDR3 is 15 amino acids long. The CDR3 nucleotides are TGTGCCAGCTCCCAGACAGCGGGGCGCACGCTAGAGCAGTACTTC. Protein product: CASSQTAGRTLEQYF. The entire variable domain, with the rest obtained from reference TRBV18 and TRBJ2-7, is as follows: NAGVMQNPRHLVRRRGQEARLRCSPMKGHSHVYWYRQLPEEGLKFMVYLQKENIIDESGMPKERFSAEFPKEGPSILRIQQVVRGDSAAYFCASSQTAGRTLEQYFGPGTRLTVT.